These 18 T cell receptor beta chains were sequenced from one sample in a study of T cell responses to AZD1222 COVID-19 vaccine. Generated by immunoSEQ multiplex PCR, the TCRdb table keeps only in-frame clones and is missing some. The repertoire holds 150,000 to 200,000 clones, with about 89% as singletons. The sample here was peripheral blood, taken 28 days after the second AZD1222 dose. These TCRs come from an adult who received the AZD1222 COVID-19 vaccine.

The V and J genes are TRBV1 and TRBJ1-1. TRBV1 is tagged as a pseudogene. This CDR3 has 13 residues. DNA for the CDR3: TGCACCAGCAGTGGGACCGAGAACACTGAAGCTTTCTTT. Amino acid sequence: CTSSGTENTEAFF.

In the case of this clone: This sample also contains other DNA sequences that code for the same CDR3. V usage is TRBV5-1 and J usage is TRBJ2-1; 11 nucleotides agree with TRBD2. The length of the CDR3 is 15 residues. With 4 bases clipped from V and 3 bases from J, the junction kept 3 bases outside the gene matches. CDR1 is SGHRS, CDR2 YFSETQ, per germline. The CDR3 DNA follows: TGCGCCAGCAGCCTTACTAGCGGGGGCTACAATGAGCAGTTCTTC. Residues: CASSLTSGGYNEQFF. Full variable domain (remainder filled in from reference TRBV5-1 and TRBJ2-1): KAGVTQTPRYLIKTRGQQVTLSCSPISGHRSVSWYQQTPGQGLQFLFEYFSETQRNKGNFPGRFSGRQFSNSRSEMNVSTLELGDSALYLCASSLTSGGYNEQFFGPGTRLTVL.

V and J are TRBV19 and TRBJ2-7; a weak D match, TRBD1 (6 bases). The CDR3 spans 12 residues. Germline V gives CDR1 LNHDA, CDR2 SQIVND (reference sequence). V lost 2 bases and J 5 bases, leaving 7 bases between the germline ends. DNA of the CDR3: TGTGCCAGTAGTATATGGGGGCACGAGCAGTACTTC. Protein sequence: CASSIWGHEQYF.

The CDR3 sequence: CASSQEKGGTSGSEQYF. Written as DNA, the CDR3 is TGTGCCAGCAGCCAGGAAAAGGGGGGGACTAGCGGGAGCGAGCAGTACTTC. V is TRBV3-1 (or the pseudogene TRBV3-2) and J is TRBJ2-7, with 14 positions matching TRBD2. The germline V gene has CDR1 LGHDT and CDR2 YNNKEL (reference sequence). After removal of 3 bases from V and 6 bases from J, the junction contained 10 bases not matched to a gene. The CDR3 contains 17 residues.

This chain joins TRBV6-2 or TRBV6-3 and TRBJ1-1, with D possibly matching TRBD1 (5 bases). CDR1 MNHEY and CDR2 SVGEGT come from the germline V gene. The CDR3 has 17 amino acids. Deletions cut 2 bases from V and 0 bases from J, with 16 bases between. The CDR3 loop is CASSYQGGIPLNTEAFF. CDR3 bases: TGTGCCAGCAGTTACCAGGGAGGGATCCCTTTGAACACTGAAGCTTTCTTT.

The V call is TRBV30, the J call TRBJ2-1; D is uncertain. Per the germline V gene, CDR1 is GTSNPN and CDR2 is SVGIG (reference sequence). The germline V and J ends were trimmed by 0 bases and 13 bases, with 16 bases remaining between them. The CDR3 has 13 residues. The CDR3 sequence: CAWSVRNGPTQFF. CDR3 DNA sequence: TGTGCCTGGAGTGTAAGGAACGGCCCTACCCAGTTCTTC.

The rearrangement links TRBV7-2 to TRBJ1-5; D not resolved. V was cut by 1 base and J by 0 bases, with 7 bases left in between. Germline assignment: CDR1 SGHTA and CDR2 FQGNSA. This CDR3 comprises 15 residues. Here the CDR3 DNA reads TGTGCCAGCAGCTTAGATGGCGGTAGCAATCAGCCCCAGCATTTT. Translation gives CASSLDGGSNQPQHF.

Notes on this clone: Other DNA sequences of this sample code for an identical CDR3. This rearrangement joins TRBV9 to TRBJ2-7; 10 bases line up with TRBD1. The CDR3 consists of 14 residues. CDR1 is SGDLS, CDR2 YYNGEE, per germline. V shed 2 bases and J 2 bases; nucleotides not matched to a gene: 1. The CDR3 region has the DNA TGTGCCAGCAGCGTTGGGACAGGGGCCTACGAGCAGTACTTC. The encoded protein is CASSVGTGAYEQYF.

The chain carries TRBV5-1 and TRBJ2-5; TRBD2 agrees at 7 bases. The CDR3 spans 15 residues. After removal of 4 bases from V and 4 bases from J, the junction contained 10 bases not matched to a gene. Looked up from germline, CDR1 is SGHRS and CDR2 is YFSETQ. The CDR3 bases are TGCGCCAGCAGCGAGAGCGGGAACGCACGAGAGACCCAGTACTTC. Protein: CASSESGNARETQYF. Looking up the rest from reference TRBV5-1 and TRBJ2-5 gives the full variable domain: KAGVTQTPRYLIKTRGQQVTLSCSPISGHRSVSWYQQTPGQGLQFLFEYFSETQRNKGNFPGRFSGRQFSNSRSEMNVSTLELGDSALYLCASSESGNARETQYFGPGTRLLVL.

The V gene is TRBV4-1, the J gene TRBJ2-5; 9 bases are a match to TRBD2. This CDR3 has 15 residues. The germline V gene has CDR1 MGHRA and CDR2 YSYEKL. V lost 0 bases and J lost 4; bases outside the gene matches: 3. The CDR3, as DNA: TGCGCCAGCAGCCAAGACAGCGGGAGGTTAGAGACCCAGTACTTC. As protein: CASSQDSGRLETQYF.

The CDR3 here is CASSMYGGPNYGYTF. The CDR3 coding sequence is TGTGCCAGTAGTATGTACGGGGGTCCAAACTATGGCTACACCTTC. The chain is built from TRBV19 and TRBJ1-2; possibly TRBD1 for D (5 bases). Germline V CDR1 and CDR2: LNHDA, SQIVND (reference sequence). The CDR3 loop spans 15 amino acids. The V gene lost 3 bases and the J gene lost 2 bases, with 13 bases spanning the gap.

The chain has TRBV5-4 and TRBJ2-7; D is undetermined. The CDR3 sequence is 15 residues long. V was trimmed by 0 bases and J by 0 bases, leaving 10 bases between them. The germline V gene encodes CDR1 SGHNT and CDR2 YYREEE (reference sequence). The CDR3 reads CASSLGPLGSYEQYF. CDR3 DNA sequence: TGTGCCAGCAGCTTGGGTCCCCTTGGCTCCTACGAGCAGTACTTC.

This clone was seen only once. The chain joins TRBV11-1 to TRBJ2-7, with D possibly TRBD2 on 5 matching bases. Germline values: CDR1 SGHAT, CDR2 FQDESV (reference sequence). CDR3 length: 14 residues. V was pared by 5 bases and J by 3 bases, with 14 bases between. This CDR3 is CASSAVGVRYEQYF. The CDR3 nucleotides read TGTGCCAGCAGCGCCGTCGGGGTCCGCTACGAGCAGTACTTC.

In DNA, the CDR3 is TGTGCCAGCAGTCTTAGACTAGCGGGGGCAAGCTCCTACGAGCAGTACTTC. Translating gives CASSLRLAGASSYEQYF. This chain joins TRBV27 and TRBJ2-7; TRBD2 agrees at 12 bases. Trimming took 5 bases from V and 0 from J; bases not matched to a gene: 8. The CDR3 length is 17 residues. Germline assignment: CDR1 MNHEY and CDR2 SMNVEV (reference sequence).

V and J are TRBV19 and TRBJ2-1; the D is unclear. CDR1 LNHDA and CDR2 SQIVND come from the germline V gene (reference sequence). The V end lost 4 bases, the J end lost 0 bases, and 10 bases lay between the germline ends. The CDR3 totals 15 residues. DNA of the CDR3: TGTGCCAGTAGTAAGAGTGCGCTCTCCTACAATGAGCAGTTCTTC. This sequence encodes CASSKSALSYNEQFF.

In its sample, this clone was seen once. The chain carries TRBV6-2 or TRBV6-3 and TRBJ1-2; 7 nucleotides agree with TRBD1. This CDR3 contains 15 residues. The V segment lost 4 bases and the J segment 3 bases; nucleotides outside the gene matches: 8. Per the germline V gene, CDR1 is MNHEY and CDR2 is SVGEGT. Here the CDR3 reads CASSSRTGLHYGYTF. The CDR3 coding sequence is TGTGCCAGCAGTTCCCGGACAGGCTTACACTATGGCTACACCTTC.

This rearrangement joins TRBV12-5 to TRBJ2-3; 12 bases are a match to TRBD2. Per germline, CDR1 LGHNT and CDR2 FRNRAP. The CDR3 is made up of 17 amino acids. V was pared by 3 bases and J by 5 bases, with 9 bases of the junction left unmatched. The CDR3 DNA follows: TGTGCTAGTGGTTTCCAACTGACTAGCGGGGGTGGAGATACGCAGTATTTT. Residues: CASGFQLTSGGGDTQYF.

The J gene is TRBJ1-1, the V gene TRBV6-5, with no clear D. Germline values: CDR1 MNHEY, CDR2 SVGAGI. V lost 7 bases and J 1 base, leaving 10 bases between the germline ends. This CDR3 has 13 amino acids. In DNA form, the CDR3 reads TGTGCCAGCACTACTCGGGAGAACACTGAAGCTTTCTTT. This encodes CASTTRENTEAFF.